This T cell receptor (beta chain) was found in a study of cytomegalovirus exposure and HLA in healthy donors. The CDR3 totals 18 residues. V was trimmed by 4 bases and J by 0 bases, leaving 19 bases between them. Looked up from germline, CDR1 is LGHNT and CDR2 is FRNRAP. PCR amplification relied on 60 Vbeta primers (plus 13 Jbeta primers). Libraries were prepared by immunoSEQ multiplex PCR; TCRdb keeps only in-frame clonotypes and omits some of them. The table includes roughly 150,000 clones, 70% detected once. This sequence originates from a woman aged 55-69 years in good health and CMV-seropositive. The rearrangement joins TRBV12-5 to TRBJ2-4; D gene unclear. Sequencing was done on a sample of PBMCs. In DNA form, the CDR3 reads TGTGCTAGTGGTTCGGTTCCCTTGGCGGAAATAGCCAAAAACATTCAGTACTTC. Residues: CASGSVPLAEIAKNIQYF.